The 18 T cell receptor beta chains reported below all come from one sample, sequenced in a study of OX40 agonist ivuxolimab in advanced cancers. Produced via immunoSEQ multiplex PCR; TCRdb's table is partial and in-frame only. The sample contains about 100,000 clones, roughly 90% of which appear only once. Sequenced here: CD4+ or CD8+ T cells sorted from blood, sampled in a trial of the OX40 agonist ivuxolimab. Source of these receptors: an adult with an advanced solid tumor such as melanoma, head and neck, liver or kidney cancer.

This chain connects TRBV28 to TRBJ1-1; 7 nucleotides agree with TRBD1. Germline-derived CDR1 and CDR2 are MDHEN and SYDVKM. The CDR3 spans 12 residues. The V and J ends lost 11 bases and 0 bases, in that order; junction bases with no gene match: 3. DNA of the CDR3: TGTGCCTCTGGGACAGTGAACACTGAAGCTTTCTTT. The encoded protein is CASGTVNTEAFF. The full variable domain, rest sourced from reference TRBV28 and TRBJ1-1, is DVKVTQSSRYLVKRTGEKVFLECVQDMDHENMFWYRQDPGLGLRLIYFSYDVKMKEKGDIPEGYSVSREKKERFSLILESASTNQTSMYLCASGTVNTEAFFGQGTRLTVV.

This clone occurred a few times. Written as DNA, the CDR3 is TGCGCCAGCAGCACTGGGGATTTCGTCAATGAAAAACTGTTTTTT. Its translation is CASSTGDFVNEKLFF. This sequence joins TRBV5-1 and TRBJ1-4; D is ambiguous. Germline-derived CDR1 and CDR2 are SGHRS and YFSETQ. V lost 4 bases and J 5 bases, leaving 15 bases between the germline ends. CDR3 length: 15 residues.

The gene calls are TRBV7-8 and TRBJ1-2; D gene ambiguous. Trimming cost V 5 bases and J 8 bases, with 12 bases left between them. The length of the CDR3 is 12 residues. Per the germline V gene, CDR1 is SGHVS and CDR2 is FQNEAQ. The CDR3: CASSPRFGGYTF. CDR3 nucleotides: TGTGCCAGCAGCCCCCGATTCGGAGGCTACACCTTC.

CDR3 bases: TGTGCCAGCAGTTTATTAGGACTAGCGGGGAGGTCCTACGAGCAGTACTTC. Its translation is CASSLLGLAGRSYEQYF. V is TRBV27 and J is TRBJ2-7; 12 bases are shared with TRBD2. This CDR3 region has 17 residues. Germline V gene lookup returns CDR1 MNHEY and CDR2 SMNVEV (reference sequence). Losses at the gene ends were 1 base for V and 1 base for J; bases not matched to a gene: 5.

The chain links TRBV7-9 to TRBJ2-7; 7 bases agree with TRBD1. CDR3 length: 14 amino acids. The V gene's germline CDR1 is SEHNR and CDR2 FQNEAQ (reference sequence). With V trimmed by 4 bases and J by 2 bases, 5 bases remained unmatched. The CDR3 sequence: CASSYRDSPYEQYF. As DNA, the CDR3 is TGTGCCAGCAGCTATCGGGACAGCCCCTACGAGCAGTACTTC.

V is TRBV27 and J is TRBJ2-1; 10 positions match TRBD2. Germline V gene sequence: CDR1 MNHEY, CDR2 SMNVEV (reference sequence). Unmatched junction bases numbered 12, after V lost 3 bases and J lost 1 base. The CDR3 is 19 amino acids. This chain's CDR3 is CASSFGMLAGEWSYNEQFF. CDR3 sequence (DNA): TGTGCCAGCAGTTTCGGGATGCTAGCGGGAGAGTGGTCCTACAATGAGCAGTTCTTC.

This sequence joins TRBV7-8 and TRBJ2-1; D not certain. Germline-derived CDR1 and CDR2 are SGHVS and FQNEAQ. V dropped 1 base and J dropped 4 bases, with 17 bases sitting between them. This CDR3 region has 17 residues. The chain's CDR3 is CASSLVPPGYNYNEQFF. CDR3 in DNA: TGTGCCAGCAGCTTAGTTCCGCCCGGATATAATTACAATGAGCAGTTCTTC.

The CDR3 is CASSFRSSSTDTQYF. In DNA form, the CDR3 reads TGTGCCAGCAGTTTTCGCAGTTCTAGCACAGATACGCAGTATTTT. The V gene is TRBV27, the J gene TRBJ2-3; no clear D. Germline V CDR1 and CDR2: MNHEY, SMNVEV (reference sequence). This CDR3 has 15 residues. V was cut by 3 bases and J by 0 bases, with 10 bases left in between.

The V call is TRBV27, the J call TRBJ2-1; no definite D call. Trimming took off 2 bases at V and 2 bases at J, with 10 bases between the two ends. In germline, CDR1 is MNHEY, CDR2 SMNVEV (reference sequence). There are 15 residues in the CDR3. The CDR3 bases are TGTGCCAGCAGTTTACGGGCAGGTACCTACAATGAGCAGTTCTTC. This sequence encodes CASSLRAGTYNEQFF.

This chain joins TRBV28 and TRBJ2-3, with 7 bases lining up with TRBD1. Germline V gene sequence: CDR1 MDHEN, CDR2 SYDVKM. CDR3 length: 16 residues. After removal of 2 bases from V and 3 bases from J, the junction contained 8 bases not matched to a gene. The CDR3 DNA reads TGTGCCAGCAGTTTAGGGTGGACAGGTGGGACAGATACGCAGTATTTT. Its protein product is CASSLGWTGGTDTQYF.

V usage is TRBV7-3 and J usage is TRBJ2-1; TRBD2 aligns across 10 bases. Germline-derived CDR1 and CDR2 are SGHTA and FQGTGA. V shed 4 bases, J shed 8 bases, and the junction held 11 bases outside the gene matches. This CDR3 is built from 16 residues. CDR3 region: CASSSGVSGRWDEQFF. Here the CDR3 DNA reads TGTGCCAGCAGCTCGGGGGTTAGCGGGAGGTGGGATGAGCAGTTCTTC.

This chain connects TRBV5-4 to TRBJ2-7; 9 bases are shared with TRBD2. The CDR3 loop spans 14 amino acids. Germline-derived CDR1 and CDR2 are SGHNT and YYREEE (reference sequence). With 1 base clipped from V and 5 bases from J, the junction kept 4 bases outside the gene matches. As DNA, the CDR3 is TGTGCCAGCAGCTTGCCAGCGGGGGGCCACGAGCAGTACTTC. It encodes CASSLPAGGHEQYF.

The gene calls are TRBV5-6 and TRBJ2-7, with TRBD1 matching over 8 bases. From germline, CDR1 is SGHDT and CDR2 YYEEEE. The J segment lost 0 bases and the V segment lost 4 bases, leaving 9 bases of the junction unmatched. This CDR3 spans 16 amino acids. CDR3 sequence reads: CASSLSGQGYSYEQYF. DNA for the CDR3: TGTGCCAGCAGCCTTAGTGGACAGGGCTACTCCTACGAGCAGTACTTC.

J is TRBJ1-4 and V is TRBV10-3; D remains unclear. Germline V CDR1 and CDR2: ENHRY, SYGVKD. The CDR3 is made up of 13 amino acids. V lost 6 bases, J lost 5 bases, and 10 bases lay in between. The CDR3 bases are TGTGCCATCAGGGGCGGATGGAATGAAAAACTGTTTTTT. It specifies CAIRGGWNEKLFF.

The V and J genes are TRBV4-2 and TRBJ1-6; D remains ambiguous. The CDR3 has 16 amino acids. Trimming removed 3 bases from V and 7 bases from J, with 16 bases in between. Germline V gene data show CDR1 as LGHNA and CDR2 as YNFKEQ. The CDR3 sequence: CASSHNEQRTNSPLHF. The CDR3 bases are TGTGCCAGCAGCCACAACGAACAGAGAACAAATTCACCCCTCCACTTT.

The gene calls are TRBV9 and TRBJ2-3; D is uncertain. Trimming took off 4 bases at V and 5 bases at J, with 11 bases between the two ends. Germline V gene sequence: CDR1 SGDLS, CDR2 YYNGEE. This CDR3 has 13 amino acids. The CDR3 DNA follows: TGTGCCAGCAGCCTCGGGCCAGGAGATACGCAGTATTTT. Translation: CASSLGPGDTQYF. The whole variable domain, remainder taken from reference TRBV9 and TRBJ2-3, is DSGVTQTPKHLITATGQRVTLRCSPRSGDLSVYWYQQSLDQGLQFLIQYYNGEERAKGNILERFSAQQFPDLHSELNLSSLELGDSALYFCASSLGPGDTQYFGPGTRLTVL.

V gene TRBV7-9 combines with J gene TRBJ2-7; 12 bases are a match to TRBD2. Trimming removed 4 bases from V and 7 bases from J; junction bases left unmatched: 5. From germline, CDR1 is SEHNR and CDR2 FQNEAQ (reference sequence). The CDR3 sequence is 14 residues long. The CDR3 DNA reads TGTGCCAGCAGCTCGACTAGCGGGAGACCAGAGCAGTACTTC. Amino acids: CASSSTSGRPEQYF.

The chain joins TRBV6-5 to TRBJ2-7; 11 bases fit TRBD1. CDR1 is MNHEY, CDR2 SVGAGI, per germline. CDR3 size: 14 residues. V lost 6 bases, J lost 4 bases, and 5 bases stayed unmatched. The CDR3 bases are TGTGCCAGCAGGAGGACAGGGGGCTCATACGAGCAGTACTTC. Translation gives CASRRTGGSYEQYF.